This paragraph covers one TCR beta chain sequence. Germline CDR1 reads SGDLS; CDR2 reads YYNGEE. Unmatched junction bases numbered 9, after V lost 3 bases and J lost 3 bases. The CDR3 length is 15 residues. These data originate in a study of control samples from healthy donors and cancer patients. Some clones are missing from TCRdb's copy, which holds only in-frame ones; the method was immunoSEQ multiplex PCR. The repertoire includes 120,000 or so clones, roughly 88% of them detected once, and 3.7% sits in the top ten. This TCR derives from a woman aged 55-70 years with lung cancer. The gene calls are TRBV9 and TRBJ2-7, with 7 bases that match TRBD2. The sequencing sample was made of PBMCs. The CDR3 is CASSATEGGVYEQYF. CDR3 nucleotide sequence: TGTGCCAGCAGCGCCACCGAGGGAGGGGTCTACGAGCAGTACTTC.